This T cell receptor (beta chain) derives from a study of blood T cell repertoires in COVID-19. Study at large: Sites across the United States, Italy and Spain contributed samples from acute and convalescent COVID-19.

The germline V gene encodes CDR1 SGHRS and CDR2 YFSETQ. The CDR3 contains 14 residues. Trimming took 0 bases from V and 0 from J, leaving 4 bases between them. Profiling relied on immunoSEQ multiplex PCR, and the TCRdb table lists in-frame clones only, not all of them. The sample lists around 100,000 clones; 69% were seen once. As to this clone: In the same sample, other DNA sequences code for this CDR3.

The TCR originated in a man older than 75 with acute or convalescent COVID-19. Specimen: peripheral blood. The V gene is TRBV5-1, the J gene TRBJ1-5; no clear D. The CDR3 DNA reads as TGCGCCAGCAGCTTGGACGGTAGCAATCAGCCCCAGCATTTT. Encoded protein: CASSLDGSNQPQHF.